A single sample gave rise to the 3 T cell receptor beta chains below, sequenced in a study of cytomegalovirus exposure and HLA in healthy donors. This PCR relied on a set of 60 Vbeta primers and 13 Jbeta primers. This table comes from immunoSEQ multiplex PCR, and its TCRdb copy is limited to in-frame clones, with some not included. This sample carries 65,000 to 75,000 clones, roughly four fifths of them seen once, and the ten largest clones take approximately 10%. Material: PBMCs. The receptors were gathered from a woman aged 55-69 years in good health and CMV-seropositive.

The chain carries TRBV6-1 and TRBJ1-1, with no clear D. This CDR3 is 13 amino acids long. V was pared by 6 bases and J by 5 bases, with 13 bases between. CDR1 and CDR2 (germline): MNHNS, SASEGT. The CDR3 protein is CASSELERTEAFF. CDR3 sequence (DNA): TGTGCCAGCAGCGAACTTGAGAGAACTGAAGCTTTCTTT.

This rearrangement joins TRBV11-1 to TRBJ2-1, with TRBD1 as a possible D gene (6 bases). V dropped 5 bases and J dropped 3 bases, with 20 bases sitting between them. The germline CDR1 and CDR2 sequences are SGHAT and FQDESV (reference sequence). The CDR3 extends over 17 amino acids. CDR3 in DNA: TGTGCCAGCAGCCGAAGACCTACAGGGAAAAGCTACAATGAGCAGTTCTTC. Protein: CASSRRPTGKSYNEQFF.

The chain couples TRBV7-8 to TRBJ1-3, with 10 bases fitting TRBD1. Germline CDR1 and CDR2: SGHVS and FQNEAQ. Germline trimming cut 5 bases from V and 1 base from J; bases unmatched to any gene: 5. The CDR3 covers 16 residues. CDR3 in amino acids: CASSADRGLSGNTIYF. In DNA, the CDR3 is TGTGCCAGCAGCGCCGACAGGGGGCTTTCTGGAAACACCATATATTTT. Full variable domain (outside the CDR3, taken from reference TRBV7-8 and TRBJ1-3): GAGVSQSPRYKVAKRGQDVALRCDPISGHVSLFWYQQALGQGPEFLTYFQNEAQLDKSGLPSDRFFAERPEGSVSTLKIQRTQQEDSAVYLCASSADRGLSGNTIYFGEGSWLTVV.